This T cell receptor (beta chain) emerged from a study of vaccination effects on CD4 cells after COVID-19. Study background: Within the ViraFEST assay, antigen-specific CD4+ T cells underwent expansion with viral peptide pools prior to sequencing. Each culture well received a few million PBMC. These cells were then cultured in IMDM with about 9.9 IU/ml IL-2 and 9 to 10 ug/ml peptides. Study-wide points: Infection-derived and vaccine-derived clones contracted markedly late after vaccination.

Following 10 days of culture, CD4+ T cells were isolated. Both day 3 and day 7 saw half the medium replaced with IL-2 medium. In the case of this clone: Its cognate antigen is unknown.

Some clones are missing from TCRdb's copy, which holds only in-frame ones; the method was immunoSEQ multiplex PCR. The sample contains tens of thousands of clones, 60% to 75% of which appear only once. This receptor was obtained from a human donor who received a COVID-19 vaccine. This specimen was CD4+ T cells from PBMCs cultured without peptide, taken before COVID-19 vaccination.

CDR3 sequence reads: CASRIPGSGNTIYF. Written as DNA, the CDR3 is TGTGCCAGCAGAATCCCAGGGTCAGGAAACACCATATATTTT. This chain connects TRBV6-5 to TRBJ1-3; D may be TRBD1 (5 bases). Trimming cost V 6 bases and J 4 bases, with 13 bases left between them. The CDR3 is 14 amino acids. The germline V gene has CDR1 MNHEY and CDR2 SVGAGI.